Sequencing of this T cell receptor beta chain was carried out in a study of tumor-infiltrating lymphocytes in primary liver carcinoma. Turning to the study itself: Patients were men and women aged 30 to 69 years. The number of productive TCRbeta reads per sample ranged from roughly 3.5 to 7.13 million and was similar across tissue types.

Total RNA and DNA came together from approximately 20-30 mg of bulk tissue without cell sorting. Constant-region priming of around 530 ng total RNA yielded TCR beta cDNA. For TCR beta, libraries were produced by three nested multiplex PCR rounds using slightly modified ARM-PCR. TRBV1-TRBV30 forward primers paired with a C-beta reverse primer were used in the first two PCR rounds, which ran roughly 11 cycles each. TCRdb re-called the multiplex PCR reads through MiXCR, storing one row per CDR3 protein. Here the sample spans 30,000 to 40,000 distinct CDR3 sequences, approximately 73% being singletons. With respect to this clonotype: The junction departs from germline at one end; a sequencing error may be responsible.

CDR1 MGHRA and CDR2 YSYEKL come from the germline V gene. The CDR3 sequence is 17 residues long. The receptor comes from a man between 40 and 49 years old with primary liver carcinoma and hepatitis B virus infection. The sample comprised liver tumor tissue from sampling region 4. Subset denoted: tumor region T4, right-lateral pole. The V and J genes are TRBV4-1 and TRBJ1-6; perhaps TRBD1 as D (5 bases). The CDR3 nucleotides are TGCGCCAGCAGCCAAGATCGGGAACAGGACCGGAATTCACCCCTCTACTTT. This translates into CASSQDREQDRNSPLYF.